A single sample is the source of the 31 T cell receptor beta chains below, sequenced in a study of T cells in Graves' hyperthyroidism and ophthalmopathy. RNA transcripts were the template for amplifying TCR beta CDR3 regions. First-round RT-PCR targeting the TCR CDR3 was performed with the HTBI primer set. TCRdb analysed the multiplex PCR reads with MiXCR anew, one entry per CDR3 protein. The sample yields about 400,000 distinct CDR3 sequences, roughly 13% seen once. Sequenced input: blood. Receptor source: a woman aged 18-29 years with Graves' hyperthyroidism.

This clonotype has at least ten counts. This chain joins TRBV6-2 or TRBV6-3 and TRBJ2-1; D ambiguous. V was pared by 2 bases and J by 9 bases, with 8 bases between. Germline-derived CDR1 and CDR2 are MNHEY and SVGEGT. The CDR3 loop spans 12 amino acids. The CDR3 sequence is CASSYGLPEQFF. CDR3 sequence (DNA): TGTGCCAGCAGTTACGGCTTGCCTGAGCAGTTCTTC.

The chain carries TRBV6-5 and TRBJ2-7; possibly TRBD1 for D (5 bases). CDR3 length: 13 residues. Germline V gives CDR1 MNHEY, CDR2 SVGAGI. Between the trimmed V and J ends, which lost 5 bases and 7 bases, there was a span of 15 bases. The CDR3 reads CASSHYGRGEQYF. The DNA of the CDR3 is TGTGCCAGCAGTCACTATGGTAGGGGTGAGCAGTACTTC.

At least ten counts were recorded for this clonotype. As DNA, the CDR3 is TGTGCCACCAGTGATTTTACCTCTGGGGCCAACGTCCTGACTTTC. The encoded protein is CATSDFTSGANVLTF. The chain combines TRBV24-1 with TRBJ2-6; unclear D gene. The CDR3 totals 15 residues. The germline gives CDR1 KGHDR, CDR2 SFDVKD. Trimming cost V 1 base and J 0 bases, with 3 bases left between them.

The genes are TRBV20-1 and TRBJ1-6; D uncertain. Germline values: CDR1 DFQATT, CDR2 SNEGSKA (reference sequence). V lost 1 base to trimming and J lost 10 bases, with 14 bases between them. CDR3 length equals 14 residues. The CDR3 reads CSARANDGSSPLHF. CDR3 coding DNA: TGCAGTGCTAGAGCCAACGACGGCTCCTCACCCCTCCACTTT.

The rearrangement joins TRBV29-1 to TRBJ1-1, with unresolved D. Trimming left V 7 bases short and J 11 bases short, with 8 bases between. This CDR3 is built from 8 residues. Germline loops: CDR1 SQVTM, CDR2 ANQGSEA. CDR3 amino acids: CSAIGAFF. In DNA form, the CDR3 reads TGCAGCGCCATAGGGGCTTTCTTT. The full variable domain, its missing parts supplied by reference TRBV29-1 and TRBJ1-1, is SAVISQKPSRDICQRGTSLTIQCQVDSQVTMMFWYRQQPGQSLTLIATANQGSEATYESGFVIDKFPISRPNLTFSTLTVSNMSPEDSSIYLCSAIGAFFGQGTRLTVV.

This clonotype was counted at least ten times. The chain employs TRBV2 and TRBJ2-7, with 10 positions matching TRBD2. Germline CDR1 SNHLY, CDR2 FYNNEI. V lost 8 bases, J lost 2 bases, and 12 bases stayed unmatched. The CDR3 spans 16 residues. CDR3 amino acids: CASPQGAGGPPYEQYF. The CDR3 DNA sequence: TGTGCCAGCCCCCAGGGAGCGGGAGGGCCCCCCTACGAGCAGTACTTC.

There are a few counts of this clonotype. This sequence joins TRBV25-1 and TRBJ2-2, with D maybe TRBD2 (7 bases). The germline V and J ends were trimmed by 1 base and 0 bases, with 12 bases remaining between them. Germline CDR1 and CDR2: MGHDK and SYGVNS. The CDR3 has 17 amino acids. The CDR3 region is CASSESWGGSNTGELFF. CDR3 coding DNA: TGTGCCAGCAGTGAATCTTGGGGGGGCTCGAACACCGGGGAGCTGTTTTTT. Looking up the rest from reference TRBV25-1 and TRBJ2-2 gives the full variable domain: EADIYQTPRYLVIGTGKKITLECSQTMGHDKMYWYQQDPGMELHLIHYSYGVNSTEKGDLSSESTVSRIRTEHFPLTLESARPSHTSQYLCASSESWGGSNTGELFFGEGSRLTVL.

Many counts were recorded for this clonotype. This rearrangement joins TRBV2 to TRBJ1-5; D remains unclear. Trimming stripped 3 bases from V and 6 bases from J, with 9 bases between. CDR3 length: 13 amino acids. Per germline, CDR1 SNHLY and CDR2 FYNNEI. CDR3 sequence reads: CASSDRMVQPQHF. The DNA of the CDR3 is TGTGCCAGCAGTGACAGGATGGTTCAGCCCCAGCATTTT.

The CDR3: CASSSRTVGFQETQYF. The CDR3 DNA is TGTGCCAGCAGTTCCCGGACAGTGGGTTTCCAAGAGACCCAGTACTTC. The chain carries TRBV12-3 or TRBV12-4 and TRBJ2-5; tentative D call: TRBD1 (6 bases). V lost 4 bases and J 1 base, leaving 16 bases between the germline ends. This CDR3 spans 16 amino acids.

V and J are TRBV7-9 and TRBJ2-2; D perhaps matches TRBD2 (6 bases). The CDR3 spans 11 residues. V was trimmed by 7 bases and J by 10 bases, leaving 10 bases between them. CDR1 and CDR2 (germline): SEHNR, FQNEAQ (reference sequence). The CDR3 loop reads CASTPGVELFF. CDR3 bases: TGTGCCAGCACCCCGGGAGTGGAGCTGTTTTTT.

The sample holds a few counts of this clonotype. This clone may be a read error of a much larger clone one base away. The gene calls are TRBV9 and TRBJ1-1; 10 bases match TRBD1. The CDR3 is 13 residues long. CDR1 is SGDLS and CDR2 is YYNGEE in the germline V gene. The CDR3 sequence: CTSSVGQGAEAFF. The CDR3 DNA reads TGTACCAGCAGCGTAGGACAGGGGGCTGAAGCTTTCTTT.

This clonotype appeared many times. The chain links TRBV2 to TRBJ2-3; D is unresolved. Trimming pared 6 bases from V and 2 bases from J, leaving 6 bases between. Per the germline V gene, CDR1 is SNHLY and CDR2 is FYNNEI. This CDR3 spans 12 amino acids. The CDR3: CASRLITDTQYF. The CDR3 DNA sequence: TGTGCCAGCAGGCTAATCACAGATACGCAGTATTTT.

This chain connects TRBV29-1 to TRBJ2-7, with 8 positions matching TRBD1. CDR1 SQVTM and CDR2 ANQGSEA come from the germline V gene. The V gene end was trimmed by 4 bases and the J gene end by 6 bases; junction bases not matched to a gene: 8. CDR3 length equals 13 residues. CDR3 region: CSVVGQGFFEQYF. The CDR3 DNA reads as TGCAGCGTTGTAGGACAGGGATTTTTCGAGCAGTACTTC.

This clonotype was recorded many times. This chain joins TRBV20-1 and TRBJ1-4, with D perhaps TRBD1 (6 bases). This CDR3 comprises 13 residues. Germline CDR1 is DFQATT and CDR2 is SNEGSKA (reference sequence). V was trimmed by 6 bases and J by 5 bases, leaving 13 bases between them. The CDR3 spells CSAQGQLNEKLFF. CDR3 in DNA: TGCAGTGCGCAAGGACAGCTAAATGAAAAACTGTTTTTT.

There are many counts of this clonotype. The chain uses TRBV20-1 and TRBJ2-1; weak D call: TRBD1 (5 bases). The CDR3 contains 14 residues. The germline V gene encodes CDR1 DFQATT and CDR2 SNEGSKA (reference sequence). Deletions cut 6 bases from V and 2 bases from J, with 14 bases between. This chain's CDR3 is CSALDRLAYNEQFF. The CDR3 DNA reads TGCAGTGCGCTCGACAGATTAGCCTACAATGAGCAGTTCTTC.

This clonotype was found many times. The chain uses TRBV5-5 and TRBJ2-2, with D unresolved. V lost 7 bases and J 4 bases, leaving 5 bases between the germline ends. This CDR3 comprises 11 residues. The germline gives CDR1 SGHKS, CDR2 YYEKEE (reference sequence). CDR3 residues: CASGVTGELFF. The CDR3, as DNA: TGTGCCAGCGGCGTCACCGGGGAGCTGTTTTTT.

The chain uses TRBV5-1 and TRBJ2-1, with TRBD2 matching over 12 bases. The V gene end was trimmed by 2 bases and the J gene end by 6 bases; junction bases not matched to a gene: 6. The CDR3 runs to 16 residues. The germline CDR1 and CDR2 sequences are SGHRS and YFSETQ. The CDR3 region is CASSFLAGGPSNEQFF. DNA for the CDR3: TGCGCCAGCAGCTTCCTAGCGGGGGGGCCAAGCAATGAGCAGTTCTTC.

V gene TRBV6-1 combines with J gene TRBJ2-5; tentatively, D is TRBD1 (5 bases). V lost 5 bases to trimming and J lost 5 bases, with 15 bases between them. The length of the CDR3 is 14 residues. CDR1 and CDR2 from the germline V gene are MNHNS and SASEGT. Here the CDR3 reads CASSYSTGSETQYF. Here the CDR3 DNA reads TGTGCCAGCAGTTATAGTACAGGCTCGGAGACCCAGTACTTC.

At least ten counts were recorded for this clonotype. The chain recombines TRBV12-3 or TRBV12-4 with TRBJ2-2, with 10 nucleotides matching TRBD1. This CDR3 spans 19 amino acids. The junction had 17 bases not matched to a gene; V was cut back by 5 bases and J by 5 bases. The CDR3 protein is CASSPHHLRGQGRTGELFF. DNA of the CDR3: TGTGCCAGCAGTCCACACCACTTACGGGGACAGGGGAGGACCGGGGAGCTGTTTTTT.

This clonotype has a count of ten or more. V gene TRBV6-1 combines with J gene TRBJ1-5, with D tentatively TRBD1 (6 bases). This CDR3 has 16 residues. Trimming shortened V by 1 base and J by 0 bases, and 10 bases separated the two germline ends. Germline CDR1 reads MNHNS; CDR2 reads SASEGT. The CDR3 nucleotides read TGTGCCAGCAGTGAAGACAGGGCCTATAGCAATCAGCCCCAGCATTTT. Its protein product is CASSEDRAYSNQPQHF.

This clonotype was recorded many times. CDR3 nucleotides: TGTGCCAGTAGCCTATATGGTTTAGCGGGAGAGTCCTACGAGCAGTACTTC. Translating it yields CASSLYGLAGESYEQYF. The chain couples TRBV19 to TRBJ2-7, with 9 bases fitting TRBD2. This CDR3 is 17 amino acids long. V lost 6 bases to trimming and J lost 1 base; unmatched junction nucleotides: 13. CDR1 is LNHDA, CDR2 SQIVND, per germline (reference sequence).

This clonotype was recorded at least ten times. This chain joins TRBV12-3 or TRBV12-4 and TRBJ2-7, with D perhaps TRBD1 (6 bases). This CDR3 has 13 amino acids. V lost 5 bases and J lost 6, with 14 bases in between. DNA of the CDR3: TGTGCCAGCAGTGAAAATGCAGGGGCCGAGCAGTACTTC. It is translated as CASSENAGAEQYF.

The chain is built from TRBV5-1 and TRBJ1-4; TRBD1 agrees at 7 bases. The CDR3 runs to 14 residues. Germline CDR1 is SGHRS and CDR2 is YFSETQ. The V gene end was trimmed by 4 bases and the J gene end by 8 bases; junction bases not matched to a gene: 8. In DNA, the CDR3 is TGCGCCAGCAGCGGGGGACAGTCGATCGAAAAACTGTTTTTT. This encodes CASSGGQSIEKLFF.

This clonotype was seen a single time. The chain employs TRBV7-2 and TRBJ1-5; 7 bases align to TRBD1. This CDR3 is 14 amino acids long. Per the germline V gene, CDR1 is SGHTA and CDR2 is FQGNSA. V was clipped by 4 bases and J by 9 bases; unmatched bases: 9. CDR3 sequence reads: CASSYLTGSAPQHF. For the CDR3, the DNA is TGTGCCAGCAGCTACCTGACAGGGTCGGCGCCCCAGCATTTT.

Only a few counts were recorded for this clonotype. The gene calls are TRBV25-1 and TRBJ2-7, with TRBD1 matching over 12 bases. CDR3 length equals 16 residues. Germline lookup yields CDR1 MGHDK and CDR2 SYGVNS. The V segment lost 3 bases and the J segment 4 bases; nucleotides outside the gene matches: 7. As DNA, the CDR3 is TGTGCCAGCAGTGATACGGGACAGGGGGCAAGGTACGAGCAGTACTTC. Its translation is CASSDTGQGARYEQYF.

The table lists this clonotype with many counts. CDR3 coding DNA: TGCAGTGCTAGAGATGGCAGCCTCTACGAGCAGTACTTC. Translating it yields CSARDGSLYEQYF. The chain links TRBV20-1 to TRBJ2-7; D is undetermined. Trimming took 0 bases from V and 3 from J, leaving 9 bases between them. This CDR3 has 13 amino acids. From germline, CDR1 is DFQATT and CDR2 SNEGSKA (reference sequence).

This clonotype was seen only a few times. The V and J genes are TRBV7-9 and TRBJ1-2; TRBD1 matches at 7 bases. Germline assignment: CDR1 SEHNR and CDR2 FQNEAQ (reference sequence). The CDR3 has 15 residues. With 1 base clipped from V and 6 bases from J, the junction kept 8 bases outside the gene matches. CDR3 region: CASSLGQGGIDGYTF. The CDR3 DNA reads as TGTGCCAGCAGCTTAGGGCAGGGGGGAATCGATGGCTACACCTTC.

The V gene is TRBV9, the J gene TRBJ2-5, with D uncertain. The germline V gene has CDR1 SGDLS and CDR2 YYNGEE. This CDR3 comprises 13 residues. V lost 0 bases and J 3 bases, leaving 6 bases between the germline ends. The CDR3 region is CASSVESEETQYF. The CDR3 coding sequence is TGTGCCAGCAGCGTAGAGTCTGAAGAGACCCAGTACTTC.

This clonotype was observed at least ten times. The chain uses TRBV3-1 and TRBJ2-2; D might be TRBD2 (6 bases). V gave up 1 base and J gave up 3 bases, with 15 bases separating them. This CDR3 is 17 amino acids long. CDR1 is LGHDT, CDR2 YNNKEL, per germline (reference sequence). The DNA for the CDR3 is TGTGCCAGCAGCCAAGGGGTCACTAGCAGGGACACCGGGGAGCTGTTTTTT. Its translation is CASSQGVTSRDTGELFF.

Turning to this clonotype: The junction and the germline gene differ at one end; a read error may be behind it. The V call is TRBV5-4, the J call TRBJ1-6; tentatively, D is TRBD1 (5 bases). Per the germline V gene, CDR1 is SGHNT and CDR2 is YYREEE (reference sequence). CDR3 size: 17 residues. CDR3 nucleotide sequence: TGCGCCAGCAGCGCGGGGACGGTGAGCTCCTATAATTCACCCCTCCACTTT. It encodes CASSAGTVSSYNSPLHF.

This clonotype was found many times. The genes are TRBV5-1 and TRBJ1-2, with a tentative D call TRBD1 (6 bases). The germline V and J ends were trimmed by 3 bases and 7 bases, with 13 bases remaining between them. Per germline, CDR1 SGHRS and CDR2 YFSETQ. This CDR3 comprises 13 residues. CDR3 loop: CASSWDMRGGYTF. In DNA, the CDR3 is TGCGCCAGCAGCTGGGACATGAGGGGTGGCTACACCTTC.